The rows below give T cell receptor beta chains drawn from one sample of a study of OX40 agonist ivuxolimab in advanced cancers. Measured with immunoSEQ multiplex PCR; TCRdb has only the in-frame clones, and not every one. This sample has about 19,000 clones, with 80% to 90% found just once. The sample in question was CD4+ or CD8+ T cells sorted from blood, obtained in a trial of the OX40 agonist ivuxolimab. All receptors come from an adult with an advanced solid tumor such as melanoma, head and neck, liver or kidney cancer. Each CDR3 is given without its conserved first and last residue. The order of the fields is clone size, V gene, J gene, D gene, CDR3 protein. The D gene is left open where the match is weak. Size tells how often a clone was seen (once, few, many) or the class of an expanded clone, and some rows leave it out.

size: NA
V: TRBV7-9
J: TRBJ1-5
D: TRBD1
CDR3: ASSPTGSNQPQH

size: NA
V: TRBV28
J: TRBJ2-4
D: TRBD1
CDR3: ASRSSEGTGRKNIQY

size: NA
V: TRBV5-1
J: TRBJ2-1
D: NA
CDR3: ASSVRDNSNEQF

size: NA
V: TRBV6-1
J: TRBJ1-5
D: TRBD1
CDR3: ASSEEVAGGFEPQH

size: NA
V: TRBV19
J: TRBJ2-2
D: NA
CDR3: ASSTGYTGELF

size: NA
V: TRBV27
J: TRBJ2-7
D: NA
CDR3: ASSLIRGGDEQY

size: NA
V: TRBV27
J: TRBJ1-5
D: NA
CDR3: ASSPILSPSAQH

size: NA
V: TRBV9
J: TRBJ2-1
D: NA
CDR3: ASSTNSRGSYNEQF

size: NA
V: TRBV28
J: TRBJ1-5
D: NA
CDR3: ASSYPDQGQPQH

size: NA
V: TRBV29-1
J: TRBJ2-2
D: TRBD2
CDR3: SVAGGTGELF

size: NA
V: TRBV7-8
J: TRBJ2-7
D: NA
CDR3: ASSLFQVYEQY

size: NA
V: TRBV28
J: TRBJ1-1
D: NA
CDR3: ASSLLGTGITNTEAF

size: NA
V: TRBV5-6
J: TRBJ2-7
D: NA
CDR3: ASSPGWAYEQY

size: NA
V: TRBV6-1
J: TRBJ2-7
D: NA
CDR3: ASSAHPSPLLESSYEQY

size: NA
V: TRBV14
J: TRBJ2-5
D: NA
CDR3: ASSHTVIKTQY

size: medium-sized
V: TRBV29-1
J: TRBJ1-2
D: NA
CDR3: SAPDKGYGYT

size: NA
V: TRBV27
J: TRBJ2-7
D: NA
CDR3: ASSLLTNSYEQY

size: few
V: TRBV15
J: TRBJ2-7
D: TRBD1
CDR3: ATSGGTGVDEQY

size: NA
V: TRBV7-3
J: TRBJ2-1
D: TRBD2
CDR3: ASSSGNNNEQF

size: NA
V: TRBV15
J: TRBJ2-1
D: NA
CDR3: ATSRRIADNEQF

size: NA
V: TRBV21-1
J: TRBJ1-1
D: NA
CDR3: ASSADRECSEAF

size: NA
V: TRBV7-2
J: TRBJ2-7
D: TRBD2
CDR3: ASSSPLAGARGEQY

size: few
V: TRBV28
J: TRBJ1-2
D: TRBD1
CDR3: ASSATGGAFPIDGYT

size: NA
V: TRBV18
J: TRBJ1-2
D: NA
CDR3: ASTQQRAEGYT

size: few
V: TRBV4-3
J: TRBJ2-1
D: NA
CDR3: ASSQDVRDSYNEQF

size: NA
V: TRBV7-8
J: TRBJ2-1
D: NA
CDR3: ASSWRGGLAEENGSYNEQF

size: NA
V: TRBV9
J: TRBJ1-1
D: NA
CDR3: ASSTGTLTEAF